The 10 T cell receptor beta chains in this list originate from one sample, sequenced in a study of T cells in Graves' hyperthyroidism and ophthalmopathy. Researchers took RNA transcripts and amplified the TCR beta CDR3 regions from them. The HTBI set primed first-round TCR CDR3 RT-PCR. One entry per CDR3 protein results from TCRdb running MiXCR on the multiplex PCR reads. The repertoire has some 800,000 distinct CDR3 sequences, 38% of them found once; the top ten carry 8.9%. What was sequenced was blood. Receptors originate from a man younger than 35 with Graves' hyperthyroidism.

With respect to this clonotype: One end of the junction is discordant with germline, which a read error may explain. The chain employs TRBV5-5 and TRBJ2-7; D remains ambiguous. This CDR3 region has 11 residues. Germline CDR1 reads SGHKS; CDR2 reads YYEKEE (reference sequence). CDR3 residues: CASSIGSGQVF. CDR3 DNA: TGCGCCAGCAGCATTGGATCAGGCCAAGTGTTC.

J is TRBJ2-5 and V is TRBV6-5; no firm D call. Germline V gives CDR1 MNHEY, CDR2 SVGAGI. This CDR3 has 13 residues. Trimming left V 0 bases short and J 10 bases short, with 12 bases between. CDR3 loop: CASSYSLITDQYF. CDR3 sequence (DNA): TGTGCCAGCAGTTACTCGCTAATAACAGACCAGTACTTC.

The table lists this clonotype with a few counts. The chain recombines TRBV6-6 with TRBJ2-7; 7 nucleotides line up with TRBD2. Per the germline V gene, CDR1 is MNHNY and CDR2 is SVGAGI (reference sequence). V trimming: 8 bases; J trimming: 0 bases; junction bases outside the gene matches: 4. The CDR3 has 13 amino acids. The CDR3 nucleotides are TGTGCCAGCTTGGGGGGGAGCTCCTACGAGCAGTACTTC. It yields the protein CASLGGSSYEQYF.

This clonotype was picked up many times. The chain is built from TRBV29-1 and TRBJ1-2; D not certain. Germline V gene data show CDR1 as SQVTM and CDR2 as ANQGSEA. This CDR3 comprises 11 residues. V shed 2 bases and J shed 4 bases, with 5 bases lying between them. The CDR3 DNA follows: TGCAGCGTTGAAACAGTCTATGGCTACACCTTC. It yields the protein CSVETVYGYTF.

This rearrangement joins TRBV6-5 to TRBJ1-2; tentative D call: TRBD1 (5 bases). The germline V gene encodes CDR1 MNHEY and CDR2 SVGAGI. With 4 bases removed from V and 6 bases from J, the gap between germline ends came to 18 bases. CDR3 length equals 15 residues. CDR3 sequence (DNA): TGTGCCAGCAGTTTTATGGGGAACGGGGGAAATGGCTACACCTTC. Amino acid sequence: CASSFMGNGGNGYTF.

CDR3 nucleotide sequence: TGTGCCAGCATTGGGACAGGGGTCACCGGGGAGCTGTTTTTT. It yields the protein CASIGTGVTGELFF. This sequence joins TRBV2 and TRBJ2-2, with TRBD1 matching 10 bases. Trimming took 7 bases from V and 4 from J; bases not matched to a gene: 3. The CDR3 spans 14 residues. Germline V lookup: CDR1 SNHLY, CDR2 FYNNEI.

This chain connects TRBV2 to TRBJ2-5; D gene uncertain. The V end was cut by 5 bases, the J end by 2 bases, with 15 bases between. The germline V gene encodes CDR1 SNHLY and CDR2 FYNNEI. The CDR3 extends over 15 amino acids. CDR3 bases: TGTGCCAGCAGTTACCCAGGAGAAGGGCAAGAGACCCAGTACTTC. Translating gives CASSYPGEGQETQYF.

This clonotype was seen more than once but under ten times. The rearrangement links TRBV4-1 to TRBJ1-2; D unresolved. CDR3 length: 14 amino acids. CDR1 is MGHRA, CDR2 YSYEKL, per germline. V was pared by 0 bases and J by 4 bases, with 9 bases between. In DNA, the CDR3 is TGCGCCAGCAGCCAAGAAGCGGCGGGCTATGGCTACACCTTC. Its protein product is CASSQEAAGYGYTF.

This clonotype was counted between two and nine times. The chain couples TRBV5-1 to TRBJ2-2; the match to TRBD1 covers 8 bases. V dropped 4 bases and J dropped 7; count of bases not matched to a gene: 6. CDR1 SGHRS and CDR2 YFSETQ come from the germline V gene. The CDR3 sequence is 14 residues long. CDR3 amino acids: CASSQDREHGELFF. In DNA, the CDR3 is TGCGCCAGCAGCCAGGACAGGGAACACGGGGAGCTGTTTTTT.

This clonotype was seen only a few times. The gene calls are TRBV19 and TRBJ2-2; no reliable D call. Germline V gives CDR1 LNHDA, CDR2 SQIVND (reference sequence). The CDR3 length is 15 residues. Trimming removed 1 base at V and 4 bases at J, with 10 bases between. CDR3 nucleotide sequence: TGTGCCAGTAGTATAGTTTCCGGTGGCACCGGGGAGCTGTTTTTT. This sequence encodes CASSIVSGGTGELFF. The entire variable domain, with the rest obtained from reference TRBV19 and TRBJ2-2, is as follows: DGGITQSPKYLFRKEGQNVTLSCEQNLNHDAMYWYRQDPGQGLRLIYYSQIVNDFQKGDIAEGYSVSREKKESFPLTVTSAQKNPTAFYLCASSIVSGGTGELFFGEGSRLTVL.